The following is a T cell receptor (beta chain) sequence with its context. In the original workflow: The authors estimated nucleated cell counts from reference gene primer amplification. Sequenced by immunoSEQ multiplex PCR; TCRdb stores in-frame clones only, minus some. That table is the source of V, J and clone size, and D and trimming were worked out from the DNA. This sample has over 130,000 clones; over 80% occur once, and the top ten carry about 8.9%. These data come from a study of blood T cell repertoires in COVID-19. For the study at large: Specimens from acute and convalescent COVID-19 originated in the United States, Italy and Spain. T cells, B-cell-depleted T cells, or PBMCs provided the cDNA or gDNA that served as material.

This CDR3 region has 17 residues. The germline V gene has CDR1 SGHNT and CDR2 YENEEA. The V gene end was trimmed by 5 bases and the J gene end by 3 bases; junction bases not matched to a gene: 12. Seattle patients were enrolled while actively infected and followed longitudinally. This TCR derives from a man aged 30 to 39 with COVID-19, enrolled during active disease. V usage is TRBV11-3 and J usage is TRBJ2-1; 8 bases line up with TRBD2. The source material was peripheral blood. This CDR3 is CASSPRGDLAGYNEQFF. DNA of the CDR3: TGTGCCAGCAGCCCCCGCGGTGACCTAGCGGGCTACAATGAGCAGTTCTTC.